The next 32 T cell receptor beta chains were all read from a single sample in a study of technical replicates of blood from several donors. Using immunoSEQ multiplex PCR, the repertoire was profiled, and TCRdb retains in-frame clones only, with some absent. The sample records 70,000 to 80,000 clones, approximately 96% being singletons. The sequenced sample was T cells isolated from PBMCs. The receptor set was obtained from a human donor in good health.

The J gene is TRBJ2-1, the V gene TRBV29-1, with 11 bases matching TRBD2. Germline lookup yields CDR1 SQVTM and CDR2 ANQGSEA. V dropped 6 bases and J dropped 6; count of bases not matched to a gene: 7. The CDR3 length is 14 residues. CDR3 nucleotides: TGCAGCGTCCCCAGGGGGACTAGCGGCAATGAGCAGTTCTTC. It translates to CSVPRGTSGNEQFF.

V usage is TRBV6-5 and J usage is TRBJ2-3; no reliable D call. Germline lookup yields CDR1 MNHEY and CDR2 SVGAGI. V was shortened by 2 bases and J by 0 bases, with 9 bases between the two germline ends. This CDR3 is 15 amino acids long. The CDR3 DNA is TGTGCCAGCAGTTACGCGGAGATAAGCACAGATACGCAGTATTTT. The encoded protein is CASSYAEISTDTQYF.

The V call is TRBV6-5, the J call TRBJ2-2; D not resolved. Germline V CDR1 and CDR2: MNHEY, SVGAGI. The CDR3 is made up of 12 amino acids. Between the trimmed V and J ends, which lost 8 bases and 5 bases, there was a span of 9 bases. CDR3 in amino acids: CASRSQTGELFF. The DNA for the CDR3 is TGTGCCAGCCGTAGCCAGACCGGGGAGCTGTTTTTT.

The count of this clone is one. CDR3 sequence reads: CASSGTGGDEQYF. Written as DNA, the CDR3 is TGTGCCAGTAGTGGGACAGGGGGCGACGAGCAGTACTTC. The chain couples TRBV19 to TRBJ2-7; 12 bases are shared with TRBD1. J was trimmed by 5 bases and V by 5 bases; bases with no gene match: 1. Germline loops: CDR1 LNHDA, CDR2 SQIVND (reference sequence). This CDR3 has 13 amino acids.

The chain recombines TRBV19 with TRBJ1-1; D uncertain. The CDR3 has 12 residues. The germline CDR1 and CDR2 sequences are LNHDA and SQIVND (reference sequence). V gave up 5 bases and J gave up 6 bases, with 10 bases separating them. CDR3 in amino acids: CASSPGSPEAFF. In DNA, the CDR3 is TGTGCCAGTAGTCCGGGTAGCCCTGAAGCTTTCTTT.

V is TRBV29-1 and J is TRBJ2-7; 9 bases are a match to TRBD1. CDR3 length: 13 residues. The V gene end was trimmed by 7 bases and the J gene end by 1 base; junction bases not matched to a gene: 5. The germline CDR1 and CDR2 sequences are SQVTM and ANQGSEA. CDR3 sequence: CSARTGVSYEQYF. The CDR3 DNA reads as TGCAGCGCTCGGACAGGGGTATCCTACGAGCAGTACTTC.

This clone was detected only once. The chain uses TRBV21-1 and TRBJ2-7; TRBD1 is the table's D call, not checked against the DNA. TRBV21-1 is a pseudogene locus. This CDR3 region has 17 residues. CDR3 sequence: CASSKKFTPGQRYEQYF. DNA of the CDR3: TGTGCCAGCAGCAAAAAATTCACTCCGGGACAGAGATACGAGCAGTACTTC.

J is TRBJ2-7 and V is TRBV5-1; TRBD1 matches 7 bases. CDR3 length: 12 residues. From germline, CDR1 is SGHRS and CDR2 YFSETQ. The trim removed 2 bases at V and 6 bases at J, leaving 2 bases unmatched. The CDR3 sequence: CASSFRGSEQYF. In nucleotides, the CDR3 is TGCGCCAGCAGCTTCAGGGGGAGCGAGCAGTACTTC.

J is TRBJ1-2 and V is TRBV11-3; 7 positions match TRBD1. With 5 bases clipped from V and 3 bases from J, the junction kept 6 bases outside the gene matches. The CDR3 covers 14 residues. The germline gives CDR1 SGHNT, CDR2 YENEEA. The CDR3 spells CASSGQDIYYGYTF. The CDR3, as DNA: TGTGCCAGCAGCGGACAGGACATCTACTATGGCTACACCTTC.

This chain's CDR3 is CASSLYQGSSNQPQHF. The CDR3 bases are TGTGCCAGCAGTTTATATCAGGGAAGCAGCAATCAGCCCCAGCATTTT. The V and J genes are TRBV28 and TRBJ1-5, with D perhaps TRBD1 (5 bases). The CDR3 spans 16 residues. V was clipped by 1 base and J by 1 base, with 11 bases between them. The V gene's germline CDR1 is MDHEN and CDR2 SYDVKM.

The chain joins TRBV9 to TRBJ2-5; 10 nucleotides match TRBD2. The CDR3 has 16 amino acids. Germline CDR1 reads SGDLS; CDR2 reads YYNGEE. With V trimmed by 4 bases and J by 3 bases, 9 bases remained unmatched. CDR3 protein: CASSPLPLAGEETQYF. The CDR3 DNA reads TGTGCCAGCAGCCCTCTCCCCCTAGCGGGGGAAGAGACCCAGTACTTC.

This chain uses TRBV13 with TRBJ2-1, with TRBD2 identical over 8 bases. The CDR3 is 16 residues long. After removal of 5 bases from V and 2 bases from J, the junction contained 8 bases not matched to a gene. The V gene's germline CDR1 is PRHDT and CDR2 FYEKMQ (reference sequence). The CDR3 is CASSIPGTRAYNEQFF. CDR3 nucleotides: TGTGCCAGCAGCATCCCCGGGACTAGGGCCTACAATGAGCAGTTCTTC.

The DNA of the CDR3 is TGTGCCAGTAGACAGGGGAGCACAGATACGCAGTATTTT. Its translation is CASRQGSTDTQYF. The chain employs TRBV19 and TRBJ2-3, with 7 nucleotides matching TRBD1. The CDR3 has 13 residues. CDR1 LNHDA and CDR2 SQIVND come from the germline V gene (reference sequence). J lost 0 bases, V lost 6 bases, and 0 bases had no gene match.

This chain uses TRBV11-2 with TRBJ2-5; D might be TRBD2 (7 bases). This CDR3 is built from 15 residues. The germline V and J ends were trimmed by 5 bases and 4 bases, with 17 bases remaining between them. The germline gives CDR1 SGHAT, CDR2 FQNNGV. CDR3 coding DNA: TGTGCCAGCAGCACCCGGTCGGGGGGCGGAGAGACCCAGTACTTC. Its protein is CASSTRSGGGETQYF.

The rearrangement uses TRBV9 and TRBJ2-7; the D gene is possibly TRBD2 (6 bases). V lost 0 bases and J 12 bases, leaving 13 bases between the germline ends. Germline V gives CDR1 SGDLS, CDR2 YYNGEE. The CDR3 consists of 12 residues. CDR3 sequence: CASSVVTGELYF. The CDR3 nucleotides are TGTGCCAGCAGCGTAGTGACGGGGGAACTGTACTTC.

This clone has only one observation. In DNA form, the CDR3 reads TGTGCCAGCAGCCAACTAGGTGGGGACATGGCTTTCTTT. Translating it yields CASSQLGGDMAFF. The chain carries TRBV14 and TRBJ1-1, with D possibly TRBD1 on 6 matching bases. The CDR3 extends over 13 amino acids. Trimming removed 2 bases at V and 11 bases at J, with 15 bases between. Germline V gene sequence: CDR1 SGHDN, CDR2 FVKESK.

The rearrangement joins TRBV9 to TRBJ1-1; 7 positions agree with TRBD1. This CDR3 spans 15 amino acids. Germline V gene lookup returns CDR1 SGDLS and CDR2 YYNGEE. Trimming at V came to 3 bases and at J to 5 bases, leaving 10 bases not matched to a gene. The CDR3, as DNA: TGTGCCAGCAGCGCCTCACAGGGGAGAGGTACTGAAGCTTTCTTT. Residues: CASSASQGRGTEAFF.

The chain is built from TRBV6-1 and TRBJ2-6; 9 nucleotides agree with TRBD1. From germline, CDR1 is MNHNS and CDR2 SASEGT. Trimming at V came to 1 base and at J to 2 bases, leaving 6 bases not matched to a gene. The CDR3 runs to 18 residues. Here the CDR3 DNA reads TGTGCCAGCAGTGAAGAGGTACAGGGGGCAGCTGGGGCCAACGTCCTGACTTTC. This gives the protein CASSEEVQGAAGANVLTF.

The chain carries TRBV2 and TRBJ1-1; tentative D call: TRBD1 (5 bases). Germline-derived CDR1 and CDR2 are SNHLY and FYNNEI. The V and J ends lost 2 bases and 1 base respectively, with 8 bases between them. There are 14 residues in the CDR3. The CDR3 nucleotides are TGTGCCAGCAGTGAATATCAGGGGAACACTGAAGCTTTCTTT. Translation gives CASSEYQGNTEAFF.

The CDR3 sequence is CASREVNMNTEAFF. The DNA for the CDR3 is TGTGCCAGCAGAGAGGTTAACATGAACACTGAAGCTTTCTTT. The chain combines TRBV2 with TRBJ1-1, with unresolved D. The germline V and J ends were trimmed by 6 bases and 0 bases, with 11 bases remaining between them. The CDR3 contains 14 residues. CDR1 is SNHLY and CDR2 is FYNNEI in the germline V gene.

The gene calls are TRBV7-9 and TRBJ1-4; D is unclear. There are 14 residues in the CDR3. V was clipped by 5 bases and J by 3 bases, with 10 bases between them. CDR1 is SEHNR and CDR2 is FQNEAQ in the germline V gene (reference sequence). DNA for the CDR3: TGTGCCAGCAGCCTCCCGGGTTCTAATGAAAAACTGTTTTTT. Translating it yields CASSLPGSNEKLFF.

The chain is built from TRBV2 and TRBJ2-3, with TRBD1 as a possible D gene (6 bases). CDR1 and CDR2 (germline): SNHLY, FYNNEI. Trimming removed 10 bases from V and 0 bases from J, with 14 bases in between. The CDR3 is 14 residues long. The CDR3, as DNA: TGTGCCACACTTGACAGGAGCAGCACAGATACGCAGTATTTT. Amino acid sequence: CATLDRSSTDTQYF.

CDR3 in DNA: TGTGCCAGTCGACCGGGACAGGGATACTACGAGCAGTACTTC. Its protein is CASRPGQGYYEQYF. This rearrangement joins TRBV19 to TRBJ2-7; 9 bases align to TRBD1. The ends lost 8 bases at V and 3 bases at J; junction bases unmatched: 8. This CDR3 comprises 14 residues. CDR1 is LNHDA, CDR2 SQIVND, per germline (reference sequence).

The J gene is TRBJ2-7, the V gene TRBV5-6; 8 bases are a match to TRBD2. Germline CDR1 is SGHDT and CDR2 is YYEEEE. The CDR3 contains 16 residues. The junction had 8 bases not matched to a gene; V was cut back by 0 bases and J by 3 bases. The CDR3 reads CASSLGGGLEDYEQYF. The DNA of the CDR3 is TGTGCCAGCAGCTTGGGCGGGGGGCTGGAGGACTACGAGCAGTACTTC.

The CDR3 bases are TGTGCCAGCGGCCCGTGGAACATTCAGTACTTC. Its protein is CASGPWNIQYF. The J gene is TRBJ2-4, the V gene TRBV7-9, with unresolved D. The CDR3 contains 11 residues. V was cut by 8 bases and J by 7 bases, with 9 bases left in between. Germline V gene data show CDR1 as SEHNR and CDR2 as FQNEAQ (reference sequence).

V usage is TRBV5-1 and J usage is TRBJ2-7; TRBD2 aligns across 15 bases. The CDR3 has 18 residues. CDR1 is SGHRS, CDR2 YFSETQ, per germline. J lost 3 bases, V lost 3 bases, and 10 bases had no gene match. For the CDR3, the DNA is TGCGCCAGCAGCTCGGGACTAGCGGGGGGCTTCTCCCTCTACGAGCAGTACTTC. Translated: CASSSGLAGGFSLYEQYF. Complete variable domain (other parts from reference TRBV5-1 and TRBJ2-7): KAGVTQTPRYLIKTRGQQVTLSCSPISGHRSVSWYQQTPGQGLQFLFEYFSETQRNKGNFPGRFSGRQFSNSRSEMNVSTLELGDSALYLCASSSGLAGGFSLYEQYFGPGTRLTVT.

The V call is TRBV5-6, the J call TRBJ1-5, with D possibly being TRBD1 (5 bases). The CDR3 consists of 19 residues. Germline loops: CDR1 SGHDT, CDR2 YYEEEE. V was cut by 3 bases and J by 6 bases, with 28 bases left in between. In DNA form, the CDR3 reads TGTGCCAGCAGCTCCCGGGGTGGGTACCCGGGGGGGGAAATTCAGCCCCAGCATTTT. It is translated as CASSSRGGYPGGEIQPQHF. The whole variable domain, filled in from reference TRBV5-6 and TRBJ1-5, reads DAGVTQSPTHLIKTRGQQVTLRCSPKSGHDTVSWYQQALGQGPQFIFQYYEEEERQRGNFPDRFSGHQFPNYSSELNVNALLLGDSALYLCASSSRGGYPGGEIQPQHFGDGTRLSIL.

This chain connects TRBV14 to TRBJ1-1, with TRBD1 matching over 7 bases. The CDR3 covers 14 residues. The ends lost 0 bases at V and 6 bases at J; junction bases unmatched: 4. Germline V CDR1 and CDR2: SGHDN, FVKESK. CDR3 in DNA: TGTGCCAGCAGCCAAGAAGGAGGGGGCTCTGAAGCTTTCTTT. Its protein product is CASSQEGGGSEAFF.

This clone was detected only once. The chain couples TRBV2 to TRBJ1-1, with D tentatively TRBD1 (6 bases). The CDR3 has 13 amino acids. Trimming shortened V by 7 bases and J by 1 base, and 10 bases separated the two germline ends. Germline CDR1 is SNHLY and CDR2 is FYNNEI. CDR3 bases: TGTGCCAGCAATATAGGGGGGAACACTGAAGCTTTCTTT. It specifies CASNIGGNTEAFF. The whole variable domain, remainder taken from reference TRBV2 and TRBJ1-1, is EPEVTQTPSHQVTQMGQEVILRCVPISNHLYFYWYRQILGQKVEFLVSFYNNEISEKSEIFDDQFSVERPDGSNFTLKIRSTKLEDSAMYFCASNIGGNTEAFFGQGTRLTVV.

The chain uses TRBV28 and TRBJ2-1; D is uncertain. V lost 5 bases and J lost 0, with 14 bases in between. CDR3 length equals 16 residues. Germline values: CDR1 MDHEN, CDR2 SYDVKM. The CDR3 here is CASSLRSFSSYNEQFF. CDR3 in DNA: TGTGCCAGCAGTCTACGGAGTTTCAGCTCCTACAATGAGCAGTTCTTC.

This rearrangement joins TRBV19 to TRBJ2-7, with 9 bases lining up with TRBD1. V trimming: 3 bases; J trimming: 5 bases; junction bases outside the gene matches: 8. This CDR3 has 15 residues. Per the germline V gene, CDR1 is LNHDA and CDR2 is SQIVND (reference sequence). CDR3 coding DNA: TGTGCCAGTAGTATTAGCGCACAGGGGGCGAACGAGCAGTACTTC. As protein: CASSISAQGANEQYF.

The V call is TRBV2, the J call TRBJ2-5, with 15 nucleotides matching TRBD2. The CDR3 extends over 16 amino acids. Germline loops: CDR1 SNHLY, CDR2 FYNNEI. The J segment lost 5 bases and the V segment lost 8 bases, leaving 9 bases of the junction unmatched. The CDR3 DNA reads as TGTGCCAGCTCATGGACTAGCGGGAGGGCCATGGAGACCCAGTACTTC. Translated: CASSWTSGRAMETQYF.